Following are 5 T cell receptor beta chains from one sample sequenced in a study of vaccination effects on CD4 cells after COVID-19. In the ViraFEST assay, antigen-specific CD4+ clonotypes were identified by expansion after peptide-pool stimulation. Upon completion of under eleven days in culture, CD4+ T cells were isolated. Subjects were given two BNT162b2 or mRNA-1273 vaccine doses. For these TCRs, the target antigens are not known. This table comes from immunoSEQ multiplex PCR, and its TCRdb copy is limited to in-frame clones, with some not included. The data contain about 33,000 clones, almost 85% of them singletons. Sequenced material: CD4+ T cells from PBMCs cultured with HCoV-NL63 spike peptides, taken after COVID-19 vaccination. Source of these receptors: a human donor who received a COVID-19 vaccine. Some clones in this sample may be carry-over from other donors' samples.

V and J are TRBV18 and TRBJ2-5; 12 bases are shared with TRBD2. The CDR3 runs to 15 residues. In germline, CDR1 is KGHSH, CDR2 LQKENI. Trimming removed 3 bases from V and 5 bases from J; junction bases left unmatched: 4. CDR3 sequence: CASSPLGTSGETQYF. The CDR3 DNA is TGTGCCAGCTCACCGCTTGGGACTAGCGGGGAGACCCAGTACTTC.

V and J are TRBV5-4 and TRBJ1-2, with TRBD1 identical over 9 bases. Germline CDR1 reads SGHNT; CDR2 reads YYREEE (reference sequence). The V and J ends lost 1 base and 8 bases, in that order; junction bases with no gene match: 6. The CDR3 is 14 amino acids. This chain's CDR3 is CASSLFTGGDGYTF. The CDR3 DNA reads as TGTGCCAGCAGCTTGTTTACAGGGGGCGACGGCTACACCTTC.

The rearrangement links TRBV7-9 to TRBJ1-5, with D possibly being TRBD1 (6 bases). CDR3 length equals 13 residues. V dropped 3 bases and J dropped 10 bases, with 13 bases sitting between them. The germline V gene has CDR1 SEHNR and CDR2 FQNEAQ (reference sequence). CDR3 in DNA: TGTGCCAGCAGCTTCCCCGAGGGGGGCCCCCAGCATTTT. Amino acids: CASSFPEGGPQHF. Full variable domain (outside the CDR3, taken from reference TRBV7-9 and TRBJ1-5): DTGVSQNPRHKITKRGQNVTFRCDPISEHNRLYWYRQTLGQGPEFLTYFQNEAQLEKSRLLSDRFSAERPKGSFSTLEIQRTEQGDSAMYLCASSFPEGGPQHFGDGTRLSIL.

V and J are TRBV3-1 (or the pseudogene TRBV3-2) and TRBJ1-1; tentative D call: TRBD1 (6 bases). The CDR3 runs to 11 residues. The V gene lost 5 bases and the J gene lost 9 bases, with 10 bases spanning the gap. Germline V gene data show CDR1 as LGHDT and CDR2 as YNNKEL (reference sequence). The CDR3, as DNA: TGTGCCAGCAGCACACAGGGTAAAGCTTTCTTT. Protein product: CASSTQGKAFF.

Only one count was recorded for this clone. The CDR3 here is CASSLTGESYNEQFF. The CDR3 region has the DNA TGCGCCAGCAGCTTAACGGGGGAGTCCTACAATGAGCAGTTCTTC. The rearrangement links TRBV5-1 to TRBJ2-1; D might be TRBD2 (6 bases). Germline V gene lookup returns CDR1 SGHRS and CDR2 YFSETQ. V lost 2 bases and J 1 base, leaving 10 bases between the germline ends. The CDR3 length is 15 residues.